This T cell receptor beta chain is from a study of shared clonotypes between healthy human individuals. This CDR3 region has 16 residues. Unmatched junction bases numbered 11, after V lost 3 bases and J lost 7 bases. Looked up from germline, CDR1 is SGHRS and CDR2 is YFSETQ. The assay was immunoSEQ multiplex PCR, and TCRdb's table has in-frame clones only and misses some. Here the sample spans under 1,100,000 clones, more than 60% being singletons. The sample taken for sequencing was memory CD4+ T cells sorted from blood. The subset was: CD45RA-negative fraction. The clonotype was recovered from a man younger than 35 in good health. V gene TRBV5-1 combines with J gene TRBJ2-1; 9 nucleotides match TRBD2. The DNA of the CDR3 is TGCGCCAGCAGCTCCTCCTCTGCGGGGGGGCGAAATGAGCAGTTCTTC. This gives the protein CASSSSSAGGRNEQFF.